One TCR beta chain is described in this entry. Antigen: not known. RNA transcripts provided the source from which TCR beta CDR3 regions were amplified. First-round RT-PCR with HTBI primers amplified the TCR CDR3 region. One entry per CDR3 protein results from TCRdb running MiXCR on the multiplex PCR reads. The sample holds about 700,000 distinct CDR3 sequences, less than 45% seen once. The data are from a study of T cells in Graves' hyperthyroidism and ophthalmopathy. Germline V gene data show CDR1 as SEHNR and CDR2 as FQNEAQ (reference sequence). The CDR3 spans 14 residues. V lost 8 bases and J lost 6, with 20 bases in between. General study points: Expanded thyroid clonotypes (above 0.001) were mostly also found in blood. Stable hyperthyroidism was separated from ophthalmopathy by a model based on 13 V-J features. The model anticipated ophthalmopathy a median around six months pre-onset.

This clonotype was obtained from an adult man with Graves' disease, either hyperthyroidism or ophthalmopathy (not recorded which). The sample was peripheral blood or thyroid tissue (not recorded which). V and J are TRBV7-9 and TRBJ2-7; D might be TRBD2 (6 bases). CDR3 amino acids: CASSPTGSSGEQYF. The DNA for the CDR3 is TGTGCCAGCTCACCGACCGGGAGTTCCGGCGAGCAGTACTTC.